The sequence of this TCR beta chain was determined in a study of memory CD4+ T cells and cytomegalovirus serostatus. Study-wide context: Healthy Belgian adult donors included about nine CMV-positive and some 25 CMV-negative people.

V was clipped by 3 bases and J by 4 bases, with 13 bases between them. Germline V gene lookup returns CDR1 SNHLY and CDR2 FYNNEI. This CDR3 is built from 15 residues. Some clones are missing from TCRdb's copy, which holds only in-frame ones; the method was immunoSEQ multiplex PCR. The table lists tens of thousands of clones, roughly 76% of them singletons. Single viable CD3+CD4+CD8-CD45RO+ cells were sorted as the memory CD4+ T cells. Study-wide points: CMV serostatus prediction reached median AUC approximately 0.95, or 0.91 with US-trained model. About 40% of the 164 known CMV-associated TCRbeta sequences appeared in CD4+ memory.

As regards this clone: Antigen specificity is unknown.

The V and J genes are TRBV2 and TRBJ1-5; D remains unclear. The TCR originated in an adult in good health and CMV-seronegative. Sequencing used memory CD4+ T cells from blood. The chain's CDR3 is CASSDGTLRNQPQHF. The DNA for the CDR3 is TGTGCCAGCAGTGACGGAACTCTAAGAAATCAGCCCCAGCATTTT.